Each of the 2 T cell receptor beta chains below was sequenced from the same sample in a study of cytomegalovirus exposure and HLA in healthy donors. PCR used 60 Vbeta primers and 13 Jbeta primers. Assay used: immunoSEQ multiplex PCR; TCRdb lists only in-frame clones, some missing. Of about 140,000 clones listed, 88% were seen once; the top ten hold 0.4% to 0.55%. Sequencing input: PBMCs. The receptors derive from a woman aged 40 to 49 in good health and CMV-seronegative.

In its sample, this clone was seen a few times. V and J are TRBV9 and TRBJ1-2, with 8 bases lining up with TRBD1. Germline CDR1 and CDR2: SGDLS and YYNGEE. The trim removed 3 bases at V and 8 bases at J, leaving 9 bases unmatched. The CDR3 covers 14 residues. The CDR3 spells CASSASTGGEGYTF. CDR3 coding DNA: TGTGCCAGCAGCGCCAGTACAGGGGGGGAAGGCTACACCTTC. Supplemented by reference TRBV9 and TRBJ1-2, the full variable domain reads DSGVTQTPKHLITATGQRVTLRCSPRSGDLSVYWYQQSLDQGLQFLIQYYNGEERAKGNILERFSAQQFPDLHSELNLSSLELGDSALYFCASSASTGGEGYTFGSGTRLTVV.

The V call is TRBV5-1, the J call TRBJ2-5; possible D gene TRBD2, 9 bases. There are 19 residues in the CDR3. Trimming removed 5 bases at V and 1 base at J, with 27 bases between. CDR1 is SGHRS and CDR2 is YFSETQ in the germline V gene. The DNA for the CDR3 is TGCGCCAGCAGGGGGCCAGGGGGCCCCCAGCGGGAGGCCCAAGAGACCCAGTACTTC. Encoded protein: CASRGPGGPQREAQETQYF. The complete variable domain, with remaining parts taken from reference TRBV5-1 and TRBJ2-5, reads KAGVTQTPRYLIKTRGQQVTLSCSPISGHRSVSWYQQTPGQGLQFLFEYFSETQRNKGNFPGRFSGRQFSNSRSEMNVSTLELGDSALYLCASRGPGGPQREAQETQYFGPGTRLLVL.